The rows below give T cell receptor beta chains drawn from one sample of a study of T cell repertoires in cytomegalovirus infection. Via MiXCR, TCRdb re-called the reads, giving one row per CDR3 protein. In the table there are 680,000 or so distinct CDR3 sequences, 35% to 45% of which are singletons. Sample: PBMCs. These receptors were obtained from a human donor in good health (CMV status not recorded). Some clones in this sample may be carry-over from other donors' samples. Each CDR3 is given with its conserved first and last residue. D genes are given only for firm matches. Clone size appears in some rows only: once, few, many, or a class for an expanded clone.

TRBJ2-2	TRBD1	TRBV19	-	TGTGCCAGTAGTATGGGTACAGGGGAGATGTTTTTT	CASSMGTGEMFF
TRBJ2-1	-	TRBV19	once	TGTGCCAGTAGTATGGCTGCCAATGAGCAGTTCTTC	CASSMAANEQFF
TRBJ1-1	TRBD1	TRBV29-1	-	TGCAGCGCCGAAGGGACAGGGGGTGGGCGCACTGAAGCTTTCTTT	CSAEGTGGGRTEAFF
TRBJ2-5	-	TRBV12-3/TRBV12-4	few	TGTGCCAGCAGTGCAAGACTGGGACAAGAGACCCAGTACTTC	CASSARLGQETQYF
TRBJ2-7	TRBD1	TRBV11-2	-	TGTGCCAGCAGCTTAGAGACAGGGAGCTCCTACGAGCAGTACTTC	CASSLETGSSYEQYF
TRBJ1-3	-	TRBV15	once	TGTGCCACCAGCAGAGATGGGGGGCCTGGAAACACCATATATTTT	CATSRDGGPGNTIYF
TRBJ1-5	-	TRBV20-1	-	TGCAGTGCTAGTAAGGGGCAGGAGCCCCAGCATTTT	CSASKGQEPQHF
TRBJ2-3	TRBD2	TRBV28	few	TGTGCCAGCAGCCTAGAGCGGGGACGCACAGATACGCAGTATTTT	CASSLERGRTDTQYF
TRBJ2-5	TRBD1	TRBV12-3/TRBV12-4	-	TGTGCCAGCAGTCGGACAGGGGGTATTGAGACCCAGTACTTC	CASSRTGGIETQYF
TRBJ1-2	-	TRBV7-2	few	TGTGCCAGCAGCGCGTACAGGGACCTACGAGATGGCTACACCTTC	CASSAYRDLRDGYTF
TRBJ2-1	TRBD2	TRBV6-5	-	TGTGCCAGCAGTTACTCGACTAGCGGGAGGCTCCTTAGCTCCTACAATGAGCAGTTCTTC	CASSYSTSGRLLSSYNEQFF
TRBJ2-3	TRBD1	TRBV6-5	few	TGTGCCAGCAGCTACAGGGGAAATACGCAGTATTTT	CASSYRGNTQYF
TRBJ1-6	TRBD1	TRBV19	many	TGTGCCAGTAGCCCGGGACAGTGGAATTCACCCCTCCACTTT	CASSPGQWNSPLHF
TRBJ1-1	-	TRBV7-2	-	TGTGCCAGCAGCTTGGGGGCCAGGGTGGCAACCACTGAAGCTTTCTTT	CASSLGARVATTEAFF
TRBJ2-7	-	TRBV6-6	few	TGTGCCAGCAGTTACTCCAGCGACAGCACCTACGAGCAGTACTTC	CASSYSSDSTYEQYF
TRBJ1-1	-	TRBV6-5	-	TGTGCCAGCAGTTATGGACACCTTGCCGAGAACACTGAAGCTTTCTTT	CASSYGHLAENTEAFF
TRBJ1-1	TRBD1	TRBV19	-	TGTGCCAGTAGTATAGACAGGGGGATTAGCACTGATGCTTTCTTT	CASSIDRGISTDAFF
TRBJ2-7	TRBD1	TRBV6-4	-	TGTGCCAGCAGTGACTCTCCGGACAGGTGGATTTACGAGCAGTACTTC	CASSDSPDRWIYEQYF
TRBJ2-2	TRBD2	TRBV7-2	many	TGTGCCAGCAGCTCACCTAGGACTAGTTGGGGCGCGAACACCGGGGAGCTGTTTTTT	CASSSPRTSWGANTGELFF
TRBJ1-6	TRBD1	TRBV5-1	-	TGCGCCAGCAGCCAGAGACAGGGCCGGGACTCACCCCTCCACTTT	CASSQRQGRDSPLHF
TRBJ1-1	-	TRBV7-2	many	TGTGCCAGCAGCTTAGGTAGGGTTTTGGAAGCTTTCTTT	CASSLGRVLEAFF
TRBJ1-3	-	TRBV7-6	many	TGTGCCAGCAGCGAGGCCTCAGGTTCTGGAAACACCATATATTTT	CASSEASGSGNTIYF
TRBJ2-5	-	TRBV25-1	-	TGTGCCAGCAGTGCCCTTCCCCCAACGGGGACCAATCAAGAGACCCAGTACTTC	CASSALPPTGTNQETQYF
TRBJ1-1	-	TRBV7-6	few	TGTGCCAGCAGCTTAGGAGTTCCGGGACCTTTCTTT	CASSLGVPGPFF
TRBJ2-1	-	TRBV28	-	TGTGCCAGCAGTTTATGGCAGTCCGCCGGTGAGCAGTTCTTC	CASSLWQSAGEQFF
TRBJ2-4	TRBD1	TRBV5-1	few	TGCGCCAGCAGTTATGCGGACAGGGGAAACATTCAGTACTTC	CASSYADRGNIQYF
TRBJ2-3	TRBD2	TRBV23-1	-	TGCGCCAGCAGCTATAGCGGGGATCACACAGATACGCAGTATTTT	CASSYSGDHTDTQYF
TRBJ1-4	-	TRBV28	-	TGTGCCAGCAGTATCGGCAAGCCGGGTGAAAAACTGTTTTTT	CASSIGKPGEKLFF
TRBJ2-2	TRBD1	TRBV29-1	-	TGCAGCGTCCACCCGGGACAGGGAAAAACCGGGGAGCTGTTTTTT	CSVHPGQGKTGELFF
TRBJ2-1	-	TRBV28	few	TGTGCCACCAAGGGGTTTAGGGGTTCCTACAATGAGCAGTTCTTC	CATKGFRGSYNEQFF
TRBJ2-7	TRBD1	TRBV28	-	TGTGCCAGCAGTTATCGACAGGGGGCCTATCTCGCCGAGCAGTACTTC	CASSYRQGAYLAEQYF
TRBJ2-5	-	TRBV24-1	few	TGTGCCACCAGTGACCCCGGACACATGGGTGGGCAAGAGACCCAGTACTTC	CATSDPGHMGGQETQYF
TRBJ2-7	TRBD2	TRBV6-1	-	TGTGCCAGCAGTTCAAGGGGAAGGGGAGCGGGAGTAGTTGGCGAGCAGTACTTC	CASSSRGRGAGVVGEQYF
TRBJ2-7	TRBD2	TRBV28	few	TGTGCCAGCAGTTTTTGGGCTAGCGGTTCGGTCGAGCAGTACTTC	CASSFWASGSVEQYF
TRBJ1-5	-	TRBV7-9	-	TGTGCCAGCAGCCAGGTCGATCAGCCCCAGCATTTT	CASSQVDQPQHF
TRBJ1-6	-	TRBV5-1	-	TGCGCCAGCAGCTTGGAGGGGAATTCACCCCTCCACTTT	CASSLEGNSPLHF
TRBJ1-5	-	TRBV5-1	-	TGCGCCAGCAGCTTGGAAGGGGATTACACTCAGCCCCAGCATTTT	CASSLEGDYTQPQHF
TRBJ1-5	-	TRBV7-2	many	TGTGCCAGCAGCTGGACGTTGACGGGCAATCAGCCCCAGCATTTT	CASSWTLTGNQPQHF
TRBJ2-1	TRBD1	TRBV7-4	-	TGTGCCAGCAACATTCCGGGACAGCTCAATGAGCAGTTCTTC	CASNIPGQLNEQFF
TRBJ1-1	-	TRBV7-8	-	TGTGCCAGCAGCCCTAGCCCAGGGACCCGGACTGAAGCTTTCTTT	CASSPSPGTRTEAFF
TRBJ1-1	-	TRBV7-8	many	TGTGCCAGCAGCTTTCACCAGCGCGCGCTCACTGAAGCTTTCTTT	CASSFHQRALTEAFF
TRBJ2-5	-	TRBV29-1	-	TGCAGCGGGATTGGGTTCCGGGATCGAGAGACCCAGTACTTC	CSGIGFRDRETQYF
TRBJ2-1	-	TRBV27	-	TGTGCCAGCAGCCGTATGAGCTCCTACAATGAGCAGTTCTTC	CASSRMSSYNEQFF
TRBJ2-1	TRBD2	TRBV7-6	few	TGTGCCAGCAGCATACACGAGCGGGAGGGCTTAGATGAGCAGTTCTTC	CASSIHEREGLDEQFF
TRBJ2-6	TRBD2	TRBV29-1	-	TGCAGCGTTGGACTAGCGGGAGTCTCTGGGGCCAACGTCCTGACTTTC	CSVGLAGVSGANVLTF
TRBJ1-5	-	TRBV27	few	TGTGCCAGCAGCCCAATGGGGATCCAGCCCCAGCATTTT	CASSPMGIQPQHF
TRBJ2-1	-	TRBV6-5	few	TGTGCCAGCAGTTACGGGGGTATCGGCAATGAGCAGTTCTTC	CASSYGGIGNEQFF
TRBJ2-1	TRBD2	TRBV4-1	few	TGCGCCAGCAGCCAAGATCGCGGGACTACCAATGAGCAGTTCTTC	CASSQDRGTTNEQFF
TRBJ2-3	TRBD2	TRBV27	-	TGTGCCAGCAGTAGTTTAGCGGGGGGGGCAGATACGCAGTATTTT	CASSSLAGGADTQYF
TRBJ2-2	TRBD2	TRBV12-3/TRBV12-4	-	TGTGCCAGCAGTCGCGGGGGACTAGGTCCCGGGGAGCTGTTTTTT	CASSRGGLGPGELFF
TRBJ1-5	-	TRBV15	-	TGTGCCACCAGCAGAGATCCTGACGGAGACAATCAGCCCCAGCATTTT	CATSRDPDGDNQPQHF
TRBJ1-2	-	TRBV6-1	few	TGTGCCAGCAGGGACCTCCTCTATGGCTACACCTTC	CASRDLLYGYTF
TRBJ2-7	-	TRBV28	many	TGTGCCAGCAGTTTCCAGCGCGGGGTCTCCTCCTACGAGCAGTACTTC	CASSFQRGVSSYEQYF
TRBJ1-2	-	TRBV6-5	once	TGTGCCAGCAGTCCACTTCAGCGGACGACCTATGGCTACACCTTC	CASSPLQRTTYGYTF
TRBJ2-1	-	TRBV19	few	TGTGCCAGTAGGCACAGGGTCAGCTCCTACAATGAGCAGTTCTTC	CASRHRVSSYNEQFF